This TCR beta chain was documented in a study of beta chain features in type 1 diabetes. As for the study in general: Researchers looked at some 99 million sorted cells across all samples. The study's findings and limits: In all four CD4+ subsets, TCRB CDR3 length was significantly, moderately reduced in type 1 diabetes.

As to this clone: Its specificity is not known.

The CDR3 runs to 13 residues. The J segment lost 6 bases and the V segment lost 5 bases, leaving 7 bases of the junction unmatched. Per germline, CDR1 MNHNY and CDR2 SVGAGI (reference sequence). The isolated RNA, all of it, was reverse transcribed, so expressed TCRB transcripts were what got sequenced. Sequenced by immunoSEQ multiplex PCR; TCRdb stores in-frame clones only, minus some. The sample includes more than 95,000 clones, approximately 30% of them seen just once. The genes are TRBV6-6 and TRBJ2-7, with TRBD1 identical over 7 bases. This receptor was taken from a woman younger than 35 with type 1 diabetes. Sequenced sample: central memory CD4+ T cells from blood. The CDR3 DNA sequence: TGTGCCAGCAGTCACCCGACAGGGTTCGAGCAGTACTTC. Translated: CASSHPTGFEQYF.